These 2 T cell receptor beta chains were all obtained from the same sample, sequenced in a study of T-cell memory formation after mild COVID-19. Via MiXCR, TCRdb re-called the 5' RACE reads, giving one row per CDR3 protein. Of 530,000 or so distinct CDR3 sequences in the sample, roughly 17% were seen once. Sequenced: PBMCs or a T cell subset sorted from them (not recorded which). The receptors originated from an adult woman who had mild COVID-19 (a few samples of this study predate the infection). Cell type and time point are not known.

There are a few counts of this clonotype. The chain has TRBV12-3 or TRBV12-4 and TRBJ1-2; no clear D. The CDR3 is made up of 16 amino acids. Deletions cut 3 bases from V and 5 bases from J, with 19 bases between. In nucleotides, the CDR3 is TGTGCCAGCAGTTTCTCTGCCGCCATTAAGGGTTATGGCTACACCTTC. Residues: CASSFSAAIKGYGYTF.

This clonotype was recorded a few times. This sequence joins TRBV5-1 and TRBJ2-3; the match to TRBD1 covers 8 bases. Germline lookup yields CDR1 SGHRS and CDR2 YFSETQ. This CDR3 has 15 amino acids. The V gene end was trimmed by 3 bases and the J gene end by 4 bases; junction bases not matched to a gene: 7. The CDR3 region is CASSSQGARADTQYF. The CDR3 coding sequence is TGCGCCAGCAGCTCCCAGGGGGCTAGGGCAGATACGCAGTATTTT. The full variable domain, in which reference TRBV5-1 and TRBJ2-3 provide the parts outside the CDR3, is KAGVTQTPRYLIKTRGQQVTLSCSPISGHRSVSWYQQTPGQGLQFLFEYFSETQRNKGNFPGRFSGRQFSNSRSEMNVSTLELGDSALYLCASSSQGARADTQYFGPGTRLTVL.